The entry below gives a single TCR beta chain sequence along with its context. This clone has just a few counts. Its antigen is currently not known. It has no much larger one-base neighbor in the sample; base qualities were not kept. The source of the sample is a study of beta chain features in type 1 diabetes listed by TCRdb under 2018. For context, the study as a whole: Mean age, gender distribution, total cell number and subset yield did not differ between patients and healthy donors. In the study, TCRB repertoires of sorted circulating CD4+ T cell subsets from recently diagnosed type 1 diabetes patients were compared with those of matched healthy donors. A total of around 100 million sorted cells were examined across all samples, and RNA yield correlated strongly with the number of cells per subset. Regulatory and stem cell-like memory subsets were obtained from only 8 patients and roughly eight healthy donors, while naive and central memory subsets were obtained from all 30 or so donors. General study outcomes and caveats: Type 1 diabetes patients showed a moderate but significant shortening of TCRB CDR3 length in all four CD4+ subsets. Because cDNA rather than genomic DNA was sequenced, highly expressing activated cells could have been over-represented, although no difference in activation and CD3 levels was found between groups. Because the HLA sub-analyses included only small numbers of individuals, any influence of HLA type on TCRB rearrangement was left unresolved. At VDJ recombination sites, type 1 diabetes patients had fewer insertions and more deleted nucleotides, which implies abnormalities in thymic rearrangement. Shorter templates might have been favored by PCR, but patient and control samples were amplified and corrected together, so both groups would have been affected equally by any skew. The naive, central memory and regulatory TCRB repertoires appeared to resemble one another more closely among patients than among healthy donors.

Each donor gave one peripheral blood draw, around 0.12 L on average, collected into heparinised tubes. A BD FACSAria II and a panel including CD45RO, CCR7, CD25, CD127, CD95 and CD27 were used to sort naive, central memory, regulatory and stem cell-like memory CD4+ T cells. All sorted populations exceeded 98% purity. PBMCs were isolated immediately by Lymphoprep density gradient centrifugation and stained directly without culture. So that batch effects would be minimized, each experiment stained and sorted samples in pairs, pairing one healthy donor with one patient. The CDR3 goes from the cysteine to the phenylalanine over 14 residues. The retained sequence is limited to the CDR3, 42 bases, with the frame set at the first base. CDR1 and CDR2, per the germline V gene, are SGHRS and YFSETQ. V gives up 4 bases and J gives up 0 bases, and the segment between their germline ends measures 8 bases. The High Capacity cDNA Reverse Transcription Kit was used to reverse transcribe all of the isolated RNA, meaning that expressed TCRB transcripts were what got sequenced. Naive, central memory and regulatory T cell samples underwent deep immunoSEQ sequencing, averaging around 4 million total reads per sample. Sorted cells were lysed in RLT buffer, and RNA was extracted using DNase-treated RNeasy Micro or Mini kits according to cell number. To prevent cross-contamination, each cell subset was processed individually, whereas patient and healthy donor samples were processed jointly. TCRB sequences were amplified from cDNA with the immunoSEQ multiplex PCR, producing 87-bp fragments spanning the CDR3 region. Amplicons were sequenced on the Illumina HiSeq platform. Concerning the study's data processing: PCR bias was computationally corrected using synthetic template baselines, reads within Hamming distance 2 were collapsed, and singletons that could not be merged were discarded. Reads were aligned against IMGT so that V, D and J genes, CDR3 length and insertions or deletions at six rearrangement sites could be assigned. Within each subset, clonotype counts were normalized to the number of sorted cells before true diversity and Gini coefficients were calculated with the tcR R package. Repertoire sharing was quantified using the overlap coefficient calculated on TCRB nucleotide sequences. The source is immuneACCESS, and TCRdb retained only in-frame sequences with V and J called. Part of the clones is not carried over; for the studies checked, unresolved V genes explain less than half of this, and the remainder is unexplained. V and J calls and clone size are as listed in that table; D and trimming were resolved from the DNA. The sample profile shows 150,000 to 200,000 clones; less than 9.5% of them were found once. Under 2.5% of the sample belongs to the ten largest clones.

Sequencing input: central memory CD4+ T cells from blood. In this chain, TRBV5-1 is recombined with TRBJ1-5; the D region possibly corresponds to TRBD1 (5 bases align). This sequence was found in a woman in her late teens or twenties in good health. DNA sequence: TGCGCCAGCAGCCCGGGGGATAGCAATCAGCCCCAGCATTTT. This is translated as CASSPGDSNQPQHF. The entire variable domain, with the stretches around the CDR3 drawn from the reference TRBV5-1 and TRBJ1-5 proteins, is KAGVTQTPRYLIKTRGQQVTLSCSPISGHRSVSWYQQTPGQGLQFLFEYFSETQRNKGNFPGRFSGRQFSNSRSEMNVSTLELGDSALYLCASSPGDSNQPQHFGDGTRLSIL.